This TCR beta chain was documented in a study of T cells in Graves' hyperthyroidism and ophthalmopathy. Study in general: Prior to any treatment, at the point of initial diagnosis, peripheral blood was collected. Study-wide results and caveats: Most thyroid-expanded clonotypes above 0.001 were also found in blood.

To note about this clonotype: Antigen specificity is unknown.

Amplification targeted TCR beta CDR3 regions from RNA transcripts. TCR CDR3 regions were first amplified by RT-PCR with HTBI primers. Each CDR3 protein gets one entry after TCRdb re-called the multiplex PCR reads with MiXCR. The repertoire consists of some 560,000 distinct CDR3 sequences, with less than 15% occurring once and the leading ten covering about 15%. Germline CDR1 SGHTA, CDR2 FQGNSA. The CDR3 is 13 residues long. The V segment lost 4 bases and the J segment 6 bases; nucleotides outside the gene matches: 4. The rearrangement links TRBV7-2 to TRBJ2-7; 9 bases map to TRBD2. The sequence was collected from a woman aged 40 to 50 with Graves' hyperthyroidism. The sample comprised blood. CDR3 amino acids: CASSSGLASEQYF. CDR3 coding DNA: TGTGCCAGCAGCTCGGGACTAGCTTCCGAGCAGTACTTC.